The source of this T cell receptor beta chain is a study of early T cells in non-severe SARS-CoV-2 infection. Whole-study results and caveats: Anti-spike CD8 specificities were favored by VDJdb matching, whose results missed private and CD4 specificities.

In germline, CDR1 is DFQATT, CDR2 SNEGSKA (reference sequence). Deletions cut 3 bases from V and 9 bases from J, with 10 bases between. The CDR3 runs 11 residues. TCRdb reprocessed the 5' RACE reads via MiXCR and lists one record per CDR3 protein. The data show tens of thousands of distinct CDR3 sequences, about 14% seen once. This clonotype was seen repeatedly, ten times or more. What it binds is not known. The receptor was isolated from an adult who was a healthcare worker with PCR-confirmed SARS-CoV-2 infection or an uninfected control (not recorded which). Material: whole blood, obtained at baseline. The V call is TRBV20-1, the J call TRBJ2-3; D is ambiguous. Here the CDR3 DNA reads TGCAGTGCTAGTATGGGCGACACGCAGTATTTT. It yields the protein CSASMGDTQYF.